The 32 T cell receptor beta chains below were found in one sample sequenced in a study of T cells after posttransplantation cyclophosphamide. The repertoire was sequenced with immunoSEQ multiplex PCR; TCRdb's copy has only in-frame clones and lacks some. The sample gives roughly 8,000 clones, none seen only once, and the top ten clones hold roughly a tenth. A marrow graft followed busulfan-fludarabine conditioning, with cyclophosphamide on days +3 and +4. Material: PBMCs, obtained after allogeneic stem cell transplant with posttransplant cyclophosphamide. The receptors shown here come from a female patient in her fifties or sixties who received an allogeneic stem cell transplant from a related donor, was CMV-positive, and had no GVHD. Some T cells may have come from the graft donor.

This clone showed up many times. The rearrangement joins TRBV12-3 or TRBV12-4 to TRBJ1-2; no clear D. Trimming removed 5 bases from V and 8 bases from J, with 15 bases in between. The CDR3 length is 13 residues. CDR3 DNA: TGTGCCAGCAGTCCAGCGTTAGGTGGCGGCTACACCTTC. This gives the protein CASSPALGGGYTF.

In this sample, this clone turned up many times. The chain couples TRBV12-3 or TRBV12-4 to TRBJ1-1; tentative D call: TRBD1 (6 bases). CDR3 length: 11 residues. Trimming stripped 3 bases from V and 11 bases from J, with 10 bases between. The chain's CDR3 is CASSLDRGAFF. For the CDR3, the DNA is TGTGCCAGCAGTTTGGACAGAGGGGCTTTCTTT.

Only a few counts were recorded for this clone. The V gene is TRBV25-1, the J gene TRBJ2-3; the match to TRBD1 covers 7 bases. Germline V gene data show CDR1 as MGHDK and CDR2 as SYGVNS. The CDR3 consists of 16 residues. J gave up 2 bases and V 2 bases, and 7 bases lay outside the gene matches. The CDR3: CASSENFRGFTDTQYF. The CDR3 nucleotides read TGTGCCAGCAGTGAAAATTTCAGGGGGTTCACAGATACGCAGTATTTT.

This clone was counted ten times or more. The chain is built from TRBV6-1 and TRBJ2-1, with TRBD2 matching over 9 bases. The ends lost 6 bases at V and 8 bases at J; junction bases unmatched: 5. Germline loops: CDR1 MNHNS, CDR2 SASEGT. This CDR3 region has 13 residues. CDR3 DNA sequence: TGTGCCAGCAGGGGTAGCGGGAGTGATGAGCAGTTCTTC. This encodes CASRGSGSDEQFF.

The J gene is TRBJ1-5, the V gene TRBV12-3 or TRBV12-4; D not certain. CDR3 length equals 12 residues. V lost 8 bases and J lost 8, with 13 bases in between. The DNA of the CDR3 is TGTGCCAGCCGCGTTAGGGCGAAGCCCCAGCATTTT. It yields the protein CASRVRAKPQHF.

The sample holds many counts of this clone. The chain uses TRBV12-3 or TRBV12-4 and TRBJ1-1, with a weak D call TRBD1 (6 bases). This CDR3 is built from 13 residues. Trimming removed 6 bases at V and 5 bases at J, with 13 bases between. Here the CDR3 reads CASSNREKTEAFF. In DNA form, the CDR3 reads TGTGCCAGCAGCAACAGGGAGAAAACTGAAGCTTTCTTT.

This clone was detected many times. The chain links TRBV18 to TRBJ2-2, with a possible D match to TRBD1 (6 bases). The ends were cut back, 3 bases at V and 1 base at J, with 12 bases in the middle. The V gene's germline CDR1 is KGHSH and CDR2 LQKENI. The CDR3 is 16 amino acids. The CDR3 loop is CASSPQGFGNTGELFF. DNA for the CDR3: TGTGCCAGCTCACCTCAGGGGTTCGGGAACACCGGGGAGCTGTTTTTT.

This clone is judged medium-sized. This sequence joins TRBV6-2 or TRBV6-3 and TRBJ2-7; 7 nucleotides agree with TRBD1. Germline loops: CDR1 MNHEY, CDR2 SVGEGT. J was trimmed by 7 bases and V by 5 bases; bases with no gene match: 8. The CDR3 extends over 13 amino acids. The CDR3 DNA reads TGTGCCAGCAGTCGACAGGCAGGGGGAGAGCAGTACTTC. Encoded protein: CASSRQAGGEQYF.

The table lists this clone with many counts. This CDR3 reads CASSYGQDDQPQHF. DNA of the CDR3: TGTGCCAGCAGTTACGGACAGGATGATCAGCCCCAGCATTTT. The rearrangement links TRBV6-5 to TRBJ1-5, with 7 bases aligning to TRBD1. This CDR3 is 14 amino acids long. V dropped 2 bases and J dropped 5; count of bases not matched to a gene: 3. CDR1 is MNHEY, CDR2 SVGAGI, per germline.

This clone was seen ten or more times. DNA of the CDR3: TGCAGCGTAGTTCTAGCGGAGCAGTACTTC. Its protein product is CSVVLAEQYF. The rearrangement uses TRBV29-1 and TRBJ2-7; D perhaps matches TRBD2 (6 bases). CDR3 size: 10 residues. In germline, CDR1 is SQVTM, CDR2 ANQGSEA. V lost 6 bases, J lost 7 bases, and 10 bases lay in between.

Many counts were recorded for this clone. The CDR3 reads CASSLGLPDVYEQYF. The DNA of the CDR3 is TGTGCCAGCAGTTTGGGGCTGCCTGACGTCTACGAGCAGTACTTC. This sequence joins TRBV27 and TRBJ2-7; possible D gene TRBD1, 5 bases. In germline, CDR1 is MNHEY, CDR2 SMNVEV (reference sequence). The CDR3 loop spans 15 amino acids. Between the trimmed V and J ends, which lost 3 bases and 3 bases, there was a span of 15 bases.

The table lists this clone with many counts. The chain uses TRBV15 and TRBJ2-3, with D tentatively TRBD2 (6 bases). The CDR3 covers 16 residues. CDR1 is LNHNV and CDR2 is YYDKDF in the germline V gene (reference sequence). Trimming took 0 bases from V and 5 from J, leaving 15 bases between them. As DNA, the CDR3 is TGTGCCACCAGCAGAGATCGGCACCGGGGGAAAGATACGCAGTATTTT. As protein: CATSRDRHRGKDTQYF.

The sample holds many counts of this clone. The chain recombines TRBV11-2 with TRBJ1-4, with a weak D call TRBD1 (5 bases). Deletions cut 5 bases from V and 13 bases from J, with 17 bases between. Germline V CDR1 and CDR2: SGHAT, FQNNGV. CDR3 length: 13 amino acids. CDR3 sequence reads: CASSTLRAQGLFF. Here the CDR3 DNA reads TGTGCCAGCAGCACCCTTCGAGCTCAGGGACTGTTTTTT.

This clone came up many times. CDR3 loop: CASSQAGTGVANTGELFF. In DNA, the CDR3 is TGCGCCAGCAGCCAGGCCGGGACAGGGGTCGCGAACACCGGGGAGCTGTTTTTT. The chain employs TRBV4-3 and TRBJ2-2; 10 bases line up with TRBD1. J lost 0 bases, V lost 3 bases, and 7 bases had no gene match. CDR3 size: 18 residues. Germline CDR1 reads LGHNA; CDR2 reads YSLEER.

There are many counts of this clone. This chain connects TRBV18 to TRBJ2-3; 10 bases map to TRBD2. The CDR3 consists of 16 residues. CDR1 and CDR2 (germline): KGHSH, LQKENI. Trimming removed 0 bases from V and 5 bases from J; junction bases left unmatched: 5. CDR3 coding DNA: TGTGCCAGCTCACCACCGACTAGCGGGCGGGGAGATACGCAGTATTTT. This encodes CASSPPTSGRGDTQYF.

This clone was observed at least ten times. This sequence joins TRBV5-1 and TRBJ2-3; no clear D gene. The germline V gene encodes CDR1 SGHRS and CDR2 YFSETQ. The CDR3 length is 14 residues. V gave up 2 bases and J gave up 2 bases, with 9 bases separating them. The CDR3 reads CASSFAAFTDTQYF. The DNA of the CDR3 is TGCGCCAGCAGCTTCGCAGCGTTCACAGATACGCAGTATTTT.

This clone was seen repeatedly, ten times or more. The V gene is TRBV4-1, the J gene TRBJ1-1, with a weak D call TRBD1 (6 bases). This CDR3 is 19 amino acids long. Germline values: CDR1 MGHRA, CDR2 YSYEKL. V lost 4 bases and J lost 0, with 24 bases in between. CDR3 coding DNA: TGCGCCAGCAGCCGCTTTCTCCGACAGGAGGGTAAAGTGAACACTGAAGCTTTCTTT. Amino acid sequence: CASSRFLRQEGKVNTEAFF.

Ten or more counts support this clone. This chain links TRBV12-3 or TRBV12-4 with TRBJ2-1, with TRBD2 matching 9 bases. The CDR3 is made up of 14 amino acids. V lost 4 bases, J lost 6 bases, and 4 bases stayed unmatched. The CDR3 DNA reads as TGTGCCAGCAGTTACGGGACTAGCAGCAATGAGCAGTTCTTC. It is translated as CASSYGTSSNEQFF.

This clone is judged medium-sized (0.01 to 0.1%). The chain recombines TRBV25-1 with TRBJ2-1; TRBD1 might be the D (6 bases). The ends were cut back, 8 bases at V and 7 bases at J, with 15 bases in the middle. The CDR3 spans 13 residues. Germline V gene lookup returns CDR1 MGHDK and CDR2 SYGVNS. CDR3 region: CASGTQGRNEQFF. In DNA form, the CDR3 reads TGTGCCAGCGGAACACAGGGAAGGAATGAGCAGTTCTTC.

This clone was seen repeatedly, ten times or more. The V call is TRBV6-5, the J call TRBJ2-4; D is ambiguous. The germline V and J ends were trimmed by 4 bases and 4 bases, with 8 bases remaining between them. This CDR3 is built from 13 residues. Germline CDR1 MNHEY, CDR2 SVGAGI. CDR3 nucleotide sequence: TGTGCCAGCAGTTCAGGAGTAAAAAACATTCAGTACTTC. Amino acid sequence: CASSSGVKNIQYF.

The CDR3 spells CASTLGTGYSPLHF. The DNA of the CDR3 is TGTGCCAGCACCTTAGGGACAGGATACTCACCCCTCCACTTT. This rearrangement joins TRBV6-5 to TRBJ1-6; 8 bases match TRBD1. This CDR3 comprises 14 residues. The V segment lost 7 bases and the J segment 10 bases; nucleotides outside the gene matches: 9. From germline, CDR1 is MNHEY and CDR2 SVGAGI.

This clone was counted many times. The genes are TRBV7-8 and TRBJ1-5; 11 positions agree with TRBD1. Germline loops: CDR1 SGHVS, CDR2 FQNEAQ. V shed 5 bases and J 6 bases; nucleotides not matched to a gene: 6. The CDR3 consists of 15 residues. CDR3: CASSPGQGVFQPQHF. The CDR3 DNA reads TGTGCCAGCAGCCCGGGACAGGGGGTTTTTCAGCCCCAGCATTTT.

This clone was picked up many times. The chain carries TRBV30 and TRBJ1-4; D is uncertain. Germline V CDR1 and CDR2: GTSNPN, SVGIG (reference sequence). The CDR3 consists of 13 residues. V was trimmed by 2 bases and J by 5 bases, leaving 9 bases between them. The CDR3 coding sequence is TGTGCCTGGAGTATGCGTTTCAATGAAAAACTGTTTTTT. It encodes CAWSMRFNEKLFF.

This clone qualifies as medium-sized. This sequence joins TRBV12-3 or TRBV12-4 and TRBJ2-1; D unresolved. The length of the CDR3 is 15 residues. This CDR3 reads CASDRVSSSYNEQFF. CDR3 DNA: TGTGCTTCCGACCGGGTGTCGAGCTCCTACAATGAGCAGTTCTTC.

The CDR3 spells CAWGLDQETQYF. CDR3 nucleotide sequence: TGTGCCTGGGGCCTTGATCAAGAGACCCAGTACTTC. The chain recombines TRBV30 with TRBJ2-5; D remains ambiguous. V shed 5 bases and J shed 2 bases, with 9 bases lying between them. This CDR3 contains 12 residues. The germline gives CDR1 GTSNPN, CDR2 SVGIG (reference sequence).

This clone was seen ten or more times. The genes are TRBV6-6 and TRBJ2-1, with TRBD2 matching over 11 bases. This CDR3 has 14 residues. Losses at the gene ends were 6 bases for V and 5 bases for J; bases not matched to a gene: 3. Germline CDR1 reads MNHNY; CDR2 reads SVGAGI (reference sequence). For the CDR3, the DNA is TGTGCCAGCAGGGTAGCGGGAGGGGACAATGAGCAGTTCTTC. It yields the protein CASRVAGGDNEQFF.

Ten or more counts support this clone. This chain uses TRBV19 with TRBJ2-3, with 10 positions matching TRBD1. Germline lookup yields CDR1 LNHDA and CDR2 SQIVND (reference sequence). Losses at the gene ends were 2 bases for V and 4 bases for J; bases not matched to a gene: 3. CDR3 length: 15 amino acids. The DNA for the CDR3 is TGTGCCAGTAGTATATGGACAGGGGGATCAGATACGCAGTATTTT. It yields the protein CASSIWTGGSDTQYF.

This clone was found many times. V is TRBV27 and J is TRBJ2-7; 16 nucleotides line up with TRBD2. The CDR3 extends over 23 amino acids. The V segment lost 0 bases and the J segment 0 bases; nucleotides outside the gene matches: 17. Germline V lookup: CDR1 MNHEY, CDR2 SMNVEV (reference sequence). CDR3 in DNA: TGTGCCAGCAGTTTATCCCTCGGGACTAGCGGGAGGGCAGTTAAGGGGCCCTCCTACGAGCAGTACTTC. This sequence encodes CASSLSLGTSGRAVKGPSYEQYF.

This clone has a count of ten or more. V and J are TRBV19 and TRBJ2-3; D call uncertain. V gave up 7 bases and J gave up 2 bases, with 16 bases separating them. CDR1 LNHDA and CDR2 SQIVND come from the germline V gene (reference sequence). The CDR3 consists of 15 residues. CDR3 DNA: TGTGCCAGTACTCCGACGGGTCACTACACAGATACGCAGTATTTT. This encodes CASTPTGHYTDTQYF.

The table lists this clone with many counts. The genes are TRBV7-6 and TRBJ2-7; 8 bases are a match to TRBD1. The CDR3 covers 13 residues. V shed 5 bases, J shed 10 bases, and the junction held 10 bases outside the gene matches. The germline gives CDR1 SGHVS, CDR2 FNYEAQ. The CDR3 nucleotides read TGTGCCAGCAGCCTCATGGACAGGGACGGACAGTACTTC. Protein product: CASSLMDRDGQYF.

This clone showed up many times. The chain employs TRBV6-5 and TRBJ2-4; TRBD2 agrees at 9 bases. The germline gives CDR1 MNHEY, CDR2 SVGAGI. The CDR3 is 14 amino acids. The V and J ends lost 6 bases and 6 bases, in that order; junction bases with no gene match: 6. CDR3 sequence (DNA): TGTGCCAGCAGGGCGGGAGGGCCGTTAAACATTCAGTACTTC. Translating it yields CASRAGGPLNIQYF.

This clone was picked up many times. This chain links TRBV7-2 with TRBJ2-3; no clear D gene. V was pared by 6 bases and J by 6 bases, with 13 bases between. CDR1 and CDR2 from the germline V gene are SGHTA and FQGNSA. The CDR3 covers 13 residues. The CDR3 spells CASSFTPRDTQYF. In DNA, the CDR3 is TGTGCCAGCAGTTTTACCCCTCGGGATACGCAGTATTTT.